The 14 T cell receptor beta chains given below trace back to one sample, sequenced in a study of beta chain features in type 1 diabetes. The study reverse transcribed the entire isolated RNA, so it sequenced expressed TCRB transcripts. Produced via immunoSEQ multiplex PCR; TCRdb's table is partial and in-frame only. The sample includes about 130,000 clones, approximately 9.2% of them seen just once. Sequenced material: central memory CD4+ T cells from blood. The receptors derive from a man aged 18-30 years in good health.

This rearrangement joins TRBV19 to TRBJ2-7; TRBD1 might be the D (6 bases). This CDR3 contains 11 residues. V lost 5 bases and J lost 6, with 8 bases in between. Germline lookup yields CDR1 LNHDA and CDR2 SQIVND (reference sequence). This CDR3 is CASSSRGEQYF. The CDR3 nucleotides are TGTGCCAGTAGTTCCAGGGGCGAGCAGTACTTC.

The sample holds a few counts of this clone. V is TRBV7-9 and J is TRBJ2-2; TRBD2 aligns across 10 bases. Trimming removed 0 bases from V and 5 bases from J; junction bases left unmatched: 0. Looked up from germline, CDR1 is SEHNR and CDR2 is FQNEAQ (reference sequence). This CDR3 has 15 residues. For the CDR3, the DNA is TGTGCCAGCAGCTTAGCACTAGCGGGAACCGGGGAGCTGTTTTTT. Protein: CASSLALAGTGELFF.

The chain combines TRBV5-6 with TRBJ1-3; D may be TRBD1 (6 bases). Germline CDR1 reads SGHDT; CDR2 reads YYEEEE. The CDR3 runs to 15 residues. Trimming shortened V by 1 base and J by 4 bases, and 12 bases separated the two germline ends. The CDR3 region is CASSLRQGLGNTIYF. The CDR3 DNA is TGTGCCAGCAGCTTGCGTCAGGGGCTCGGAAACACCATATATTTT.

The chain joins TRBV7-2 to TRBJ2-7, with 13 bases lining up with TRBD2. J lost 2 bases, V lost 3 bases, and 7 bases had no gene match. The CDR3 length is 17 residues. The germline gives CDR1 SGHTA, CDR2 FQGNSA. The CDR3 loop reads CASSFLLTSGGTYEQYF. CDR3 DNA sequence: TGTGCCAGCAGCTTTCTCTTGACTAGCGGGGGGACCTACGAGCAGTACTTC.

This chain connects TRBV7-9 to TRBJ2-2; D is possibly TRBD2 (5 bases). The CDR3 spans 14 residues. Trimming shortened V by 5 bases and J by 2 bases, and 9 bases separated the two germline ends. The germline CDR1 and CDR2 sequences are SEHNR and FQNEAQ (reference sequence). The CDR3 nucleotides read TGTGCCAGCAGCCCCCGACTAAACACCGGGGAGCTGTTTTTT. Translation: CASSPRLNTGELFF.

The chain carries TRBV7-9 and TRBJ2-5; D remains unclear. The J call may be incorrect, as the DNA end agrees better with TRBJ2-7. Germline loops: CDR1 SEHNR, CDR2 FQNEAQ (reference sequence). The CDR3 length is 18 residues. CDR3 amino acids: CASNSEETLWLSSYEQYF. Here the CDR3 DNA reads TGTGCCAGCAACTCCGAGGAAACTCTCTGGCTTTCCTCCTACGAGCAGTACTTC.

This clone was seen only a few times. The V gene is TRBV7-2, the J gene TRBJ2-1; 9 nucleotides align to TRBD1. V dropped 6 bases and J dropped 7; count of bases not matched to a gene: 4. Germline CDR1 is SGHTA and CDR2 is FQGNSA. The CDR3 length is 13 residues. The CDR3 region is CASRWTGENEQFF. Written as DNA, the CDR3 is TGTGCCAGCAGGTGGACAGGGGAGAATGAGCAGTTCTTC. The entire variable domain, with the rest obtained from reference TRBV7-2 and TRBJ2-1, is as follows: GAGVSQSPSNKVTEKGKDVELRCDPISGHTALYWYRQSLGQGLEFLIYFQGNSAPDKSGLPSDRFSAERTGGSVSTLTIQRTQQEDSAVYLCASRWTGENEQFFGPGTRLTVL.

A few counts support this clone. This chain links TRBV4-3 with TRBJ1-2; tentatively, D is TRBD1 (5 bases). Germline V lookup: CDR1 LGHNA, CDR2 YSLEER. V was trimmed by 1 base and J by 4 bases, leaving 13 bases between them. This CDR3 is built from 15 residues. The CDR3 loop reads CASSQAAGPTYGYTF. CDR3 DNA sequence: TGCGCCAGCAGCCAAGCAGCGGGACCGACCTATGGCTACACCTTC.

This clone occurred many times. This chain connects TRBV30 to TRBJ2-2, with D possibly matching TRBD1 (6 bases). V gave up 4 bases and J gave up 6 bases, with 9 bases separating them. The CDR3 totals 12 residues. Looked up from germline, CDR1 is GTSNPN and CDR2 is SVGIG (reference sequence). The CDR3: CAWNRDSGELFF. In nucleotides, the CDR3 is TGTGCCTGGAACAGGGATTCCGGGGAGCTGTTTTTT.

The V and J genes are TRBV5-8 and TRBJ1-5, with 8 bases lining up with TRBD1. The junction had 6 bases not matched to a gene; V was cut back by 4 bases and J by 3 bases. Germline assignment: CDR1 SGHTS and CDR2 YDEGEE. The CDR3 runs 15 residues. The CDR3 DNA reads as TGTGCCAGCAGCCTGACGGACAGGGTCAATCAGCCCCAGCATTTT. Amino acids: CASSLTDRVNQPQHF.

This clone was seen a handful of times. This chain connects TRBV14 to TRBJ2-2; 7 bases agree with TRBD2. Germline CDR1 SGHDN, CDR2 FVKESK. J lost 5 bases, V lost 3 bases, and 9 bases had no gene match. The CDR3 is made up of 16 amino acids. DNA of the CDR3: TGTGCCAGCAGCCACGCCGCGGGGGAAAGAACCGGGGAGCTGTTTTTT. This encodes CASSHAAGERTGELFF.

The chain joins TRBV25-1 to TRBJ2-6; D may be TRBD1 (5 bases). Trimming took 4 bases from V and 3 from J, leaving 13 bases between them. The germline gives CDR1 MGHDK, CDR2 SYGVNS. This CDR3 region has 16 residues. The chain's CDR3 is CASSGAGFGGANVLTF. The CDR3 DNA is TGTGCCAGCAGTGGAGCAGGGTTTGGTGGGGCCAACGTCCTGACTTTC.

The chain's CDR3 is CASSLDGLGRTQYF. DNA for the CDR3: TGTGCCAGCAGCTTAGATGGGCTCGGCCGTACGCAGTATTTT. The chain combines TRBV7-2 with TRBJ2-3; D is undetermined. In germline, CDR1 is SGHTA, CDR2 FQGNSA. The CDR3 is made up of 14 amino acids. Trimming stripped 1 base from V and 8 bases from J, with 13 bases between.

This clone was seen a handful of times. The genes are TRBV5-4 and TRBJ2-3; 9 positions agree with TRBD1. This CDR3 is built from 15 residues. Trimming cost V 4 bases and J 4 bases; bases outside gene matches: 7. CDR1 and CDR2 from the germline V gene are SGHNT and YYREEE (reference sequence). For the CDR3, the DNA is TGTGCCAGCAGCGCACAGGGGGCTTACCCAGATACGCAGTATTTT. This translates into CASSAQGAYPDTQYF.